The rows below give T cell receptor beta chains drawn from one sample of a study of PD-1 blockade in mismatch repair-deficient tumors. Using immunoSEQ multiplex PCR, the repertoire was profiled, and TCRdb retains in-frame clones only, with some absent. Among around 62,000 clones, around 80% were seen once, and the ten largest hold nearly 5.5%. The sample consisted of peripheral blood, taken 2 weeks after starting pembrolizumab. The receptors come from an adult with mismatch repair-deficient cancer. CDR3s include the opening cysteine and the closing phenylalanine or tryptophan. The D gene is left open where the match is weak. Rows give clone size only sometimes, using once, few, many, or a class for an expanded clone.

j_call	clone_size	d_call	v_call	cdr3_nt	cdr3_aa
TRBJ1-1	NA	NA	TRBV7-2	TGTGCCAGCAGCTTAGTGGAGGGGGGTCCTGAAGCTTTCTTT	CASSLVEGGPEAFF
TRBJ1-1	NA	TRBD1	TRBV23-1	TGCGCCAGCAGTCAAGGAGGTCCCCAGGGGGCGATAACTGAAGCTTTCTTT	CASSQGGPQGAITEAFF
TRBJ2-7	few	NA	TRBV5-1	TGCGCCAGCAGCTTGGATTTTGTGACAGGGGATCTTCTTAGCGGGCTGCGATACGAGCAGTACTTC	CASSLDFVTGDLLSGLRYEQYF
TRBJ2-7	NA	TRBD1	TRBV7-9	TGTGCCAGCAGCGAGACCGGGACAGACCCCTACGAGCAGTACTTC	CASSETGTDPYEQYF
TRBJ2-7	medium-sized	TRBD2	TRBV6-5	TGTGCCAGCAGTCCCTTAGCGGGAAACGAGCAGTACTTC	CASSPLAGNEQYF
TRBJ1-2	NA	TRBD1	TRBV9	TGTGCCAGCACTCTGGGCCCGCCGGGACAGGGGGCGGAGGGCTACACCTTC	CASTLGPPGQGAEGYTF
TRBJ2-7	NA	TRBD2	TRBV30	TGTGCCTGGAGTGTAGGGGGACTAGGGACGAGGGAGCAGTACTTC	CAWSVGGLGTREQYF
TRBJ1-1	NA	NA	TRBV10-2	TGCGCCAGCATGGGGGACCGCTACACTGAAGCTTTCTTT	CASMGDRYTEAFF
TRBJ1-1	NA	NA	TRBV7-2	TGTGCCAGTGCATCGGGCCCCGGGGGCGAAGCTTTCTTT	CASASGPGGEAFF
TRBJ2-1	NA	NA	TRBV10-2	TGCGCCAGCAATCTGAAGTTCCGGTTCTTC	CASNLKFRFF
TRBJ1-2	few	TRBD1	TRBV9	TGTGCCAGCAGCCTCAGGGGGGGCTCTGGCTACACCTTC	CASSLRGGSGYTF
TRBJ1-1	NA	NA	TRBV19	TGTGCCAGTAGCCCGCCCGACGTTAACACTGAAGCTTTCTTT	CASSPPDVNTEAFF
TRBJ2-7	NA	TRBD2	TRBV6-5	TGTGCCAGCAGTTTGACTAGCGGGTTCTACGAGCAGTACTTC	CASSLTSGFYEQYF
TRBJ2-5	NA	NA	TRBV18	TGTGCCACCGCTGGAAATACAGGGCAAGAGACCCAGTACTTC	CATAGNTGQETQYF
TRBJ1-2	NA	NA	TRBV7-9	TGTGCCAGCAGACGGGGTTCGCCTGGCTACACCTTC	CASRRGSPGYTF
TRBJ2-3	NA	NA	TRBV7-8	TGTGCCAGCAGCTTAGCGGGAAACACAGATACGCAGTATTTT	CASSLAGNTDTQYF
TRBJ1-2	NA	TRBD1	TRBV4-1	TGCGCCAGCAGCCCTCGGGACAGCCAATACTACTATGGCTACACCTTC	CASSPRDSQYYYGYTF
TRBJ2-7	NA	NA	TRBV11-3	TGTGCCAGCAGTTTAGGGTCGTTCGAGCAGTACTTC	CASSLGSFEQYF
TRBJ2-1	NA	NA	TRBV13	TGTGCCAGCAGCTTGGGCAGTCCCAATGAGCAGTTCTTC	CASSLGSPNEQFF
TRBJ1-2	few	TRBD1	TRBV30	TGTGCCTGGAGGCAGGGGGAGAGCCACCTTGGCTACACCTTC	CAWRQGESHLGYTF
TRBJ2-5	few	NA	TRBV11-2	TGTGCCAGCAGCTTAGGAGCTCTGCCAGAAGAGACCCAGTACTTC	CASSLGALPEETQYF
TRBJ2-7	few	NA	TRBV10-1	TGCGCCAGCAGTGACAGCTCGGATGCCTACGAGCAGTACTTC	CASSDSSDAYEQYF
TRBJ2-3	NA	NA	TRBV5-1	TGCGCCAGCAGCTTGGCCACTCAGAGCACAGATACGCAGTATTTT	CASSLATQSTDTQYF
TRBJ2-7	NA	NA	TRBV21-1	TGTGCCAGCAGCAAAAGGGGGGACAGCTACGAGCAGTACTTC	CASSKRGDSYEQYF
TRBJ1-1	NA	TRBD1	TRBV7-3	TGTGCCAGCAGCTTATCAGGGGGGAACACTGAAGCTTTCTTT	CASSLSGGNTEAFF
TRBJ2-7	NA	NA	TRBV5-4	TGTGCCAGCAGCTTGGGGGCTAGAATTGAGGGGCAGTACTTC	CASSLGARIEGQYF
TRBJ2-1	NA	NA	TRBV5-4	TGTGCCAGCAGCTTGATGACTAGAGAGGTCAATGAGCAGTTCTTC	CASSLMTREVNEQFF
TRBJ2-3	NA	NA	TRBV11-2	TGTGCCAGCAGCTTATTAAGGGGCACAGATACGCAGTATTTT	CASSLLRGTDTQYF
TRBJ2-6	few	NA	TRBV7-3	TGTGCCAGCAGCTTTTGGAGGAACCCAGGGGTAGACCCTGGGGCCAACGTCCTGACTTTC	CASSFWRNPGVDPGANVLTF
TRBJ1-5	NA	TRBD1	TRBV6-5	TGTGCCAGCAAAATGACAGGGGGACACCAGCCCCAGCATTTT	CASKMTGGHQPQHF
TRBJ2-1	NA	TRBD2	TRBV6-1	TGTGCCAGCAGAGAGTCGAGCGGGAGCCATGGTGAGCAGTTCTTC	CASRESSGSHGEQFF
TRBJ1-2	few	TRBD1	TRBV5-6	TGTGCCAGCAGACGGACAGGGAGCTATGGCTACACCTTC	CASRRTGSYGYTF
TRBJ2-3	NA	NA	TRBV29-1	TGCAGCGGCCGACGGGGCGGGAGCACAGATACGCAGTATTTT	CSGRRGGSTDTQYF
TRBJ2-2	NA	NA	TRBV4-3	TGCGCCAGCAGCCAAGATCCGTACGCCGCCGGGGAGCTGTTTTTT	CASSQDPYAAGELFF
TRBJ2-5	NA	NA	TRBV2	TGTGCCAGCAGCGAAGTTAGGCTAGAACGAGGGGAGACCCAGTACTTC	CASSEVRLERGETQYF
TRBJ1-1	NA	NA	TRBV19	TGTGCCAGTAGTATCAGGGGCGCGAACACTGAAGCTTTCTTT	CASSIRGANTEAFF
TRBJ1-2	NA	TRBD1	TRBV7-9	TGTGCCAGCAGCAAAACAGGGGGCGTCTTCTATGGCTACACCTTC	CASSKTGGVFYGYTF
TRBJ2-2	NA	NA	TRBV9	TGTGCCAGCGCAGCGATGAACACCGGGGAGCTGTTTTTT	CASAAMNTGELFF
TRBJ2-5	NA	NA	TRBV10-3	TGTGCCATCAGGGGGGGATCACAAGAGACCCAGTACTTC	CAIRGGSQETQYF
TRBJ2-1	NA	TRBD1	TRBV27	TGTGCCAGCAGTTTAGCGGACAGGGGGGGGAGGAATGAGCAGTTCTTC	CASSLADRGGRNEQFF
TRBJ1-1	NA	NA	TRBV6-1	TGTGCCAGCAGCGGTCGCACCATGGGAGTACGCGCTTTCTTT	CASSGRTMGVRAFF
TRBJ2-1	NA	TRBD2	TRBV7-2	TGTGCCAGCAGCGGTAGCGGGACCTCCTACAATGAGCAGTTCTTC	CASSGSGTSYNEQFF